The source of this TCR beta chain is a study of cytomegalovirus exposure and HLA in healthy donors. This clone was seen more than once but under ten times. Its antigen is as yet unknown. The sample has other DNA sequences that encode this CDR3 too. Points from the study as a whole: Association of approximately 18,000 TCR beta sequences with HLA alleles was found at 0.05 false discovery rate in a later analysis. Association of a missense DCLRE1C variant with TCR beta V- and J-gene trimming was reported in a later analysis.

Use of 60 Vbeta and 13 Jbeta primers characterized the PCR. Profiled with immunoSEQ multiplex PCR; TCRdb holds only in-frame clones, not every one. The data show about 92,000 clones, approximately 71% seen once. Germline loops: CDR1 MDHEN, CDR2 SYDVKM. There are 12 residues in the CDR3. V shed 6 bases and J shed 0 bases, with 5 bases lying between them. At the time of sampling, donors were nominally healthy, though unrecorded immune exposures were likely. Source material: PBMCs. The TCR comes from a young woman in good health and CMV-seropositive. The chain has TRBV28 and TRBJ1-1, with unresolved D. The CDR3 loop reads CASSPLNTEAFF. In DNA, the CDR3 is TGTGCCAGCAGCCCCTTGAACACTGAAGCTTTCTTT.